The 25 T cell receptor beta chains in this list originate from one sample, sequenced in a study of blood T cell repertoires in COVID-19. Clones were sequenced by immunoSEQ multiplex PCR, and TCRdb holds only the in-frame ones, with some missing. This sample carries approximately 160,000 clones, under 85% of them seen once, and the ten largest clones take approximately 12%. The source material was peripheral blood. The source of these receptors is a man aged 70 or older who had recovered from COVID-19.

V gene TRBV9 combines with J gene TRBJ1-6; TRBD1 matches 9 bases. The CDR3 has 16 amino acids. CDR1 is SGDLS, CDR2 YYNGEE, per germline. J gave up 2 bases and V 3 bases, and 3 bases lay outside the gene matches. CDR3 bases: TGTGCCAGCAGCGAACAGGGGGCCCCCTATAATTCACCCCTCCACTTT. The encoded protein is CASSEQGAPYNSPLHF.

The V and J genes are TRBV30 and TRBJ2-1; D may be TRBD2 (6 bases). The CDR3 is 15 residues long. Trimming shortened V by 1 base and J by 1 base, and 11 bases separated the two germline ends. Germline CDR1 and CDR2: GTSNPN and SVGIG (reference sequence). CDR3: CAWSGTGGSYNEQFF. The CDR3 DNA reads TGTGCCTGGAGTGGGACCGGGGGTTCCTACAATGAGCAGTTCTTC. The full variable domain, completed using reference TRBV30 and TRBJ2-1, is SQTIHQWPATLVQPVGSPLSLECTVEGTSNPNLYWYRQAAGRGLQLLFYSVGIGQISSEVPQNLSASRPQDRQFILSSKKLLLSDSGFYLCAWSGTGGSYNEQFFGPGTRLTVL.

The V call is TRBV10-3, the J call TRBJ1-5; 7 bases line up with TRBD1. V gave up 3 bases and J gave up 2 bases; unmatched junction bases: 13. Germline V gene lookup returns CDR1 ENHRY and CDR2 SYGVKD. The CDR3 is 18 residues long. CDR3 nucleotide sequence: TGTGCCATCAGTGAAGGGTCAGGAAGCAGGGGGGGCAATCAGCCCCAGCATTTT. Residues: CAISEGSGSRGGNQPQHF.

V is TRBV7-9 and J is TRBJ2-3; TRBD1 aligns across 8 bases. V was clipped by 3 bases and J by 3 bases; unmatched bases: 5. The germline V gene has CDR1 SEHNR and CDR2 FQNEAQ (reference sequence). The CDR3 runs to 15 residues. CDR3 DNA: TGTGCCAGCAGCTTTGACAGGGGATTAACAGATACGCAGTATTTT. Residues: CASSFDRGLTDTQYF.

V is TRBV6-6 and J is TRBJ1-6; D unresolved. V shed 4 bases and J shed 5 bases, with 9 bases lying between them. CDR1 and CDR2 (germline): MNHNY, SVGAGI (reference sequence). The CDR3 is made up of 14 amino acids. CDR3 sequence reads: CASSFTENNSPLHF. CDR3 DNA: TGTGCCAGCAGTTTTACAGAAAATAATTCACCCCTCCACTTT.

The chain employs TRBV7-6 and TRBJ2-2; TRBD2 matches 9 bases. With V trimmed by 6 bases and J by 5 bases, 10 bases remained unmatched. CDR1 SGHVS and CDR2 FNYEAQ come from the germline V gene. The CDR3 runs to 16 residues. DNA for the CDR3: TGTGCCAGCAGTTCCTTAGCGGGAGTATTGACCGGGGAGCTGTTTTTT. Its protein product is CASSSLAGVLTGELFF.

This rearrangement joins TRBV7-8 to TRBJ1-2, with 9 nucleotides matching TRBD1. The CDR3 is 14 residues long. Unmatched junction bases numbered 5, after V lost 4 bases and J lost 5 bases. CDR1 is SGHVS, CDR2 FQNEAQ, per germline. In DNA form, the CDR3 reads TGTGCCAGCAGCTCCCAACAGGGGGCTTATGGCTACACCTTC. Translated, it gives CASSSQQGAYGYTF.

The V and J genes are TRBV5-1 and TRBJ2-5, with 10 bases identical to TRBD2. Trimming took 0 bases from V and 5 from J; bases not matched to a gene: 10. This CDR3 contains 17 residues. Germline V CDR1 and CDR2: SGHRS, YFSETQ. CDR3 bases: TGCGCCAGCAGCTTGGGACCTAGCGGGGGCACGGGTGAGACCCAGTACTTC. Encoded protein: CASSLGPSGGTGETQYF.

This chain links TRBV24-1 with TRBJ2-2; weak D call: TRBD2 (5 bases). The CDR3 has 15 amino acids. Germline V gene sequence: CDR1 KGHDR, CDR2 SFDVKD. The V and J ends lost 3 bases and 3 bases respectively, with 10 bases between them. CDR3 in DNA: TGTGCCACCAGTGATAAGAGCGGTTACACCGGGGAGCTGTTTTTT. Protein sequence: CATSDKSGYTGELFF.

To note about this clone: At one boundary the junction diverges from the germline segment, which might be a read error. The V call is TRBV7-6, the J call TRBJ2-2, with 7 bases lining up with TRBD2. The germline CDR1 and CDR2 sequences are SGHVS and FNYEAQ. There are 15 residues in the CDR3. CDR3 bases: TGTGCCAGCCGCTTACTAGCGACCTATACCGGGGAGCTGTTTTTT. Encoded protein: CASRLLATYTGELFF.

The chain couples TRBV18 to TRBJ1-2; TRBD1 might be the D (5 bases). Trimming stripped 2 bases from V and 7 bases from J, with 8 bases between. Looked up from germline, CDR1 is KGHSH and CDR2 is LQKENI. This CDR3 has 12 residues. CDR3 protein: CASSPIRGGYTF. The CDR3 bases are TGTGCCAGCTCACCAATAAGGGGTGGCTACACCTTC.

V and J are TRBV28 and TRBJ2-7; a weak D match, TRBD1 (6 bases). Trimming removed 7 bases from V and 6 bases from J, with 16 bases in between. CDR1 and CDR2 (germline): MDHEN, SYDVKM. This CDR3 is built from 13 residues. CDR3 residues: CASMGRDNFEQYF. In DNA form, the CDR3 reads TGTGCCAGCATGGGCAGGGACAATTTCGAGCAGTACTTC.

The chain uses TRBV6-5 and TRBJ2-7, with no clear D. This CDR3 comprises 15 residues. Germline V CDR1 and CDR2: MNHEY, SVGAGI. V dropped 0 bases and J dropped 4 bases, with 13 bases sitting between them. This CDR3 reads CASSYSVVGPYEQYF. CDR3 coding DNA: TGTGCCAGCAGTTACTCGGTGGTGGGCCCTTACGAGCAGTACTTC.

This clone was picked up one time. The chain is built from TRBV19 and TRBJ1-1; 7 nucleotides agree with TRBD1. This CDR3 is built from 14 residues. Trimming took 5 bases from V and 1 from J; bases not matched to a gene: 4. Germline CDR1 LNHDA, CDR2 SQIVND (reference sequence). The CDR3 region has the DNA TGTGCCAGTAGTCCCACAGGGGAGAACACTGAAGCTTTCTTT. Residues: CASSPTGENTEAFF. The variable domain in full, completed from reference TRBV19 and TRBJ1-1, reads DGGITQSPKYLFRKEGQNVTLSCEQNLNHDAMYWYRQDPGQGLRLIYYSQIVNDFQKGDIAEGYSVSREKKESFPLTVTSAQKNPTAFYLCASSPTGENTEAFFGQGTRLTVV.

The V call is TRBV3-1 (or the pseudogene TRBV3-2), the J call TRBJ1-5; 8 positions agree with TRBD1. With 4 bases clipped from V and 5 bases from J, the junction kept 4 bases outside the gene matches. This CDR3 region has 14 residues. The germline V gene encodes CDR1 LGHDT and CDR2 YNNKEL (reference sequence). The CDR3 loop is CASSPGQVYQPQHF. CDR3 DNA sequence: TGTGCCAGCAGCCCGGGACAGGTCTATCAGCCCCAGCATTTT.

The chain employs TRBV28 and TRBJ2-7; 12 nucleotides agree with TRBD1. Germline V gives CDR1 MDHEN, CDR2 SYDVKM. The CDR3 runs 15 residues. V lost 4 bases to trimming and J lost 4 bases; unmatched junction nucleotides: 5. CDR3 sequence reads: CASSSPGQGAYEQYF. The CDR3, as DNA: TGTGCCAGCAGTTCCCCGGGACAGGGGGCGTACGAGCAGTACTTC.

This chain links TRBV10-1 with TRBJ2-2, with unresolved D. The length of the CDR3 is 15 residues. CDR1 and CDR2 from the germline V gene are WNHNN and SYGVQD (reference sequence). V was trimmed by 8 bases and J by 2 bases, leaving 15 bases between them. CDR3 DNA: TGCGCCAGCCCCCGAGCTAAGCCTAACACCGGGGAGCTGTTTTTT. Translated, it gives CASPRAKPNTGELFF.

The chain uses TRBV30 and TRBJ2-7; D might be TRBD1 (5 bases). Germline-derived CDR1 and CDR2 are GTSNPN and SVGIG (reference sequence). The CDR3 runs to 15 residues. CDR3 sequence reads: CGVGRGNSLGDEQYF. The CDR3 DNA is TGTGGCGTGGGTAGGGGCAATTCTTTAGGGGACGAGCAGTACTTC.

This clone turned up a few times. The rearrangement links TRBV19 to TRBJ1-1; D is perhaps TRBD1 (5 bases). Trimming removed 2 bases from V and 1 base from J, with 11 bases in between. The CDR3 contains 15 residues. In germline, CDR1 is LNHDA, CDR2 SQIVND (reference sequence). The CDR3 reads CASSITGGRNTEAFF. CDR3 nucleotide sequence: TGTGCCAGTAGTATAACTGGGGGGAGGAACACTGAAGCTTTCTTT.

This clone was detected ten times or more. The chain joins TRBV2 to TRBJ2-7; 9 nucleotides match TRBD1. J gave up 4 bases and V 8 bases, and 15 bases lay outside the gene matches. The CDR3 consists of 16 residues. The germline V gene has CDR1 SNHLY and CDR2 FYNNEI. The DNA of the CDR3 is TGTGCCAGCGTACAGGGGGCGCCCCGCGGAAGTTACGAGCAGTACTTC. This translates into CASVQGAPRGSYEQYF. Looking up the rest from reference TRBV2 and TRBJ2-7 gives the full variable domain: EPEVTQTPSHQVTQMGQEVILRCVPISNHLYFYWYRQILGQKVEFLVSFYNNEISEKSEIFDDQFSVERPDGSNFTLKIRSTKLEDSAMYFCASVQGAPRGSYEQYFGPGTRLTVT.

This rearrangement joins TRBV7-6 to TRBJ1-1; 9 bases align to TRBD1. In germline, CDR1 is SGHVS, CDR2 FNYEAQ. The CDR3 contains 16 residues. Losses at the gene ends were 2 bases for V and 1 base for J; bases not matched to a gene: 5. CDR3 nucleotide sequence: TGTGCCAGCAGCTTACGGGACAGGGAAGGGAACACTGAAGCTTTCTTT. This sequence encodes CASSLRDREGNTEAFF.

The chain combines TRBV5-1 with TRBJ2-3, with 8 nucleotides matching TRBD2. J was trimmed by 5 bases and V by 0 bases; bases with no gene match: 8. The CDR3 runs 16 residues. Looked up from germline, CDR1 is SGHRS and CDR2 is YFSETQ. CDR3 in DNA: TGCGCCAGCAGCTTGGGACCGGGAGGGCCGCTAGATACGCAGTATTTT. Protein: CASSLGPGGPLDTQYF.

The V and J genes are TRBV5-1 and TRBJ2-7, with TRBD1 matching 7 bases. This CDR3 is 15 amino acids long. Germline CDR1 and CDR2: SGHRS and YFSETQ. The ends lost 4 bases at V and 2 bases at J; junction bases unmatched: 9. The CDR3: CASSLQPGQTYEQYF. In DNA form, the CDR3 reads TGCGCCAGCAGCCTACAACCGGGACAGACCTACGAGCAGTACTTC.

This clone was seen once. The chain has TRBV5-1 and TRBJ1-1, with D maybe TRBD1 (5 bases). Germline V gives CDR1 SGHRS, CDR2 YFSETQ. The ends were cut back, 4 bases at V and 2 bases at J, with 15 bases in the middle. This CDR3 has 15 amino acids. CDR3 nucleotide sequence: TGCGCCAGCAGCCCTGGGGCGGTTGGAAACACTGAAGCTTTCTTT. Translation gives CASSPGAVGNTEAFF.

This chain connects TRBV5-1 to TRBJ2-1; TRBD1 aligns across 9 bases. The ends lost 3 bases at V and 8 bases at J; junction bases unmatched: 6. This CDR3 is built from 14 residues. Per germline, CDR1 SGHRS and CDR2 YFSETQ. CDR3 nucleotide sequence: TGCGCCAGCAGCTCGGACAGGGGAAGCGATGAGCAGTTCTTC. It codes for CASSSDRGSDEQFF.